Listed here is a single T cell receptor beta chain. What it recognizes is unknown. This entry belongs to a study of T cell responses to AZD1222 COVID-19 vaccine. Study outcomes and limitations: White British ancestry dominated among donors, who included more females, and clonal diversity was possibly underestimated.

The length of the CDR3 is 18 residues. Trimming at V came to 4 bases and at J to 3 bases, leaving 15 bases not matched to a gene. Some clones are missing from TCRdb's copy, which holds only in-frame ones; the method was immunoSEQ multiplex PCR. Among 110,000 or so clones listed, about 91% were seen once. The chain uses TRBV5-3 and TRBJ1-5, with 8 bases matching TRBD1. TRBV5-3 is labeled an ORF, and its function is uncertain. The sample in question was peripheral blood, obtained 28 days after the second AZD1222 dose. The receptor was derived from an adult who received the AZD1222 COVID-19 vaccine. Written as DNA, the CDR3 is TGTGCCAGAAGCCCCCGTTGGTGTGACAGGGGACACAATCAGCCCCAGCATTTT. It is translated as CARSPRWCDRGHNQPQHF.